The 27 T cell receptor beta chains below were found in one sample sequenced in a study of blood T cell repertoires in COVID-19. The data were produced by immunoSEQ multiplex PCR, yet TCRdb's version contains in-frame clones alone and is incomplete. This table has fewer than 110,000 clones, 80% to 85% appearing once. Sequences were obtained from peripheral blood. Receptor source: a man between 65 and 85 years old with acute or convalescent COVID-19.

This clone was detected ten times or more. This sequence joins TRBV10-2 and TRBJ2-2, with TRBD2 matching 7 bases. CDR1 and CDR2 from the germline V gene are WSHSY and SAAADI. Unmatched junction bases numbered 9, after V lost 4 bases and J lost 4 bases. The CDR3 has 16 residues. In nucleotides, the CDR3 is TGCGCCAGCAGTGGGTCTCTAGCGGAAAGCACCGGGGAGCTGTTTTTT. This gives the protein CASSGSLAESTGELFF.

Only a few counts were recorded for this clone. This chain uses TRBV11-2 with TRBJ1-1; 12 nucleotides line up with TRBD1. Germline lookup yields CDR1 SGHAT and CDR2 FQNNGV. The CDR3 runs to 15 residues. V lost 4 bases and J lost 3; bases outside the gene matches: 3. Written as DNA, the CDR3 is TGTGCCAGCAGCTCGGGGGACAGGGGGCACACTGAAGCTTTCTTT. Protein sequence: CASSSGDRGHTEAFF.

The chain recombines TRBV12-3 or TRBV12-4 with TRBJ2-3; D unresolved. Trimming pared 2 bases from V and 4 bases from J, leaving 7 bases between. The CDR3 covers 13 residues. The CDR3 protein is CASSLKSADTQYF. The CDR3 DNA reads TGTGCCAGCAGTTTAAAAAGCGCAGATACGCAGTATTTT.

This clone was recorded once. The CDR3 is CASRVSDRHNEKLFF. The CDR3 coding sequence is TGTGCCAGCAGGGTGTCGGACAGGCATAATGAAAAACTGTTTTTT. V is TRBV2 and J is TRBJ1-4; TRBD1 agrees at 7 bases. The V gene's germline CDR1 is SNHLY and CDR2 FYNNEI. The CDR3 contains 15 residues. V was pared by 6 bases and J by 4 bases, with 8 bases of the junction left unmatched.

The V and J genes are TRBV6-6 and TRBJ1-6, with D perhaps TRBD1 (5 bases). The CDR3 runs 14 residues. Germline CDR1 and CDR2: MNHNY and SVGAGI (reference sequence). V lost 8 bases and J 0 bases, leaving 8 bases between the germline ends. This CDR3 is CASQTDSYNSPLHF. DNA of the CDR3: TGTGCCAGCCAGACAGACTCCTATAATTCACCCCTCCACTTT.

CDR3 DNA sequence: TGCGCCAGCGGGGACAGGGGCACTGAAGCTTTCTTT. This sequence encodes CASGDRGTEAFF. The V call is TRBV5-1, the J call TRBJ1-1, with TRBD1 identical over 10 bases. V dropped 7 bases and J dropped 4; count of bases not matched to a gene: 1. The CDR3 runs 12 residues. Looked up from germline, CDR1 is SGHRS and CDR2 is YFSETQ.

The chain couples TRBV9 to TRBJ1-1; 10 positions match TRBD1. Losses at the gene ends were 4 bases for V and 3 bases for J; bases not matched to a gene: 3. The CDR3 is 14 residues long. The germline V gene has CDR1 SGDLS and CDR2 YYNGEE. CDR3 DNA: TGTGCCAGCAGCTCGACAGGGGGCCACACTGAAGCTTTCTTT. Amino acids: CASSSTGGHTEAFF.

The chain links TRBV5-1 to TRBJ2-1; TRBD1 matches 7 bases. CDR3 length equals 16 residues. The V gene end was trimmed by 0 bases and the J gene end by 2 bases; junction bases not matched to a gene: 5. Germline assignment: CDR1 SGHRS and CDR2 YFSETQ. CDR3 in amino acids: CASSLGHRGTYNEQFF. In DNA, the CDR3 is TGCGCCAGCAGCTTGGGACACAGGGGCACCTACAATGAGCAGTTCTTC. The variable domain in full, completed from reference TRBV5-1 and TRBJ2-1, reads KAGVTQTPRYLIKTRGQQVTLSCSPISGHRSVSWYQQTPGQGLQFLFEYFSETQRNKGNFPGRFSGRQFSNSRSEMNVSTLELGDSALYLCASSLGHRGTYNEQFFGPGTRLTVL.

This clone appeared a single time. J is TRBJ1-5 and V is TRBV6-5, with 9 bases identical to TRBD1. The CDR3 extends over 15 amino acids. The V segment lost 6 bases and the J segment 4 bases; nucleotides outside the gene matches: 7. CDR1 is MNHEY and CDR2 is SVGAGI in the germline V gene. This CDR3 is CASSMGQGLNQPQHF. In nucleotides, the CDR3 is TGTGCCAGCAGCATGGGACAGGGACTAAATCAGCCCCAGCATTTT.

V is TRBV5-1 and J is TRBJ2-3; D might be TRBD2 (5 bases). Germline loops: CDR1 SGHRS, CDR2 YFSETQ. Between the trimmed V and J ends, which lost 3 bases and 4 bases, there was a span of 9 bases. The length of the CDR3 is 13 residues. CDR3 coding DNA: TGCGCCAGCAGCTCGGAGGCTCCAGATACGCAGTATTTT. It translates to CASSSEAPDTQYF.

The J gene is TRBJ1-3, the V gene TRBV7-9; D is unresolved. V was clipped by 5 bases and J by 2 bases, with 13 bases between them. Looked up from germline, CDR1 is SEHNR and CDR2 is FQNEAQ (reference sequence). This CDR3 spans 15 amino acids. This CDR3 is CASSRRGGAGNTIYF. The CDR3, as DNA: TGTGCCAGCAGCCGTAGAGGAGGCGCTGGAAACACCATATATTTT. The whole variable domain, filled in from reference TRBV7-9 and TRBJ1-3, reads DTGVSQNPRHKITKRGQNVTFRCDPISEHNRLYWYRQTLGQGPEFLTYFQNEAQLEKSRLLSDRFSAERPKGSFSTLEIQRTEQGDSAMYLCASSRRGGAGNTIYFGEGSWLTVV.

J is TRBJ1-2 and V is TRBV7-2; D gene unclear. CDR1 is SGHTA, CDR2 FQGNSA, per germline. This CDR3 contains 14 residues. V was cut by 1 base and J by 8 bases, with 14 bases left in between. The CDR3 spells CASSLVLGRQGYTF. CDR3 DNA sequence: TGTGCCAGCAGCTTAGTGCTCGGCAGACAAGGCTACACCTTC.

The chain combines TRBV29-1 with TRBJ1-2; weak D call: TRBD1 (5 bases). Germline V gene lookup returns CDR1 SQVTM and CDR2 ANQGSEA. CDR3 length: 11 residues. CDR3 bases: TGCATGGGGGGTTCGGACTATGGCTACACCTTC. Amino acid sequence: CMGGSDYGYTF.

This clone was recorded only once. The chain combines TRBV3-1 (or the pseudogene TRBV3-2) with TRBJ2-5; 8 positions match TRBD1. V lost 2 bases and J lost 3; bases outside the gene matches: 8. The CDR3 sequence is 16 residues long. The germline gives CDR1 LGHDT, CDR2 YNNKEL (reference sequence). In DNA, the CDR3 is TGTGCCAGCAGCCAATTAGGACAGGGCAGGGAAGAGACCCAGTACTTC. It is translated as CASSQLGQGREETQYF.

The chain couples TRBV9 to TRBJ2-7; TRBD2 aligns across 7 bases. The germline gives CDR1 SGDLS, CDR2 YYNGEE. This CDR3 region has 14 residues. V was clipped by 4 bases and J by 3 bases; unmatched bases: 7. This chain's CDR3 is CASSLTWGGYEQYF. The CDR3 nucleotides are TGTGCCAGCAGCTTGACGTGGGGGGGCTACGAGCAGTACTTC.

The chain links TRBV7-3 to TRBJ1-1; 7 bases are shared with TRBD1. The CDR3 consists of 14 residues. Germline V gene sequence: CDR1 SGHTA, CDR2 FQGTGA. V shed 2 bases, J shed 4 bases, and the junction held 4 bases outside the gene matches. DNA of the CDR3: TGTGCCAGCAGCTTAGGGACAGTCGGCACTGAAGCTTTCTTT. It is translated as CASSLGTVGTEAFF.

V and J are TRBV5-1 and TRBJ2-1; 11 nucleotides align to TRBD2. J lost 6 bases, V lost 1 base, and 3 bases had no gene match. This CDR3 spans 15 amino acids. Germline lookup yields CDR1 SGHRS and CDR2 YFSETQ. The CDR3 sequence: CASSLFSGGGNEQFF. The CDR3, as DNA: TGCGCCAGCAGCTTGTTTAGCGGGGGGGGCAATGAGCAGTTCTTC.

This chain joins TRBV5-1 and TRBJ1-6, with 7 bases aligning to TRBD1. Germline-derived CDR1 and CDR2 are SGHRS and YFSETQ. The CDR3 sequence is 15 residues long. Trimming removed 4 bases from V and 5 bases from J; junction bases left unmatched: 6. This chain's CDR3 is CASSNGQANNSPLHF. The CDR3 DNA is TGCGCCAGCAGCAACGGACAGGCCAATAATTCACCCCTCCACTTT.

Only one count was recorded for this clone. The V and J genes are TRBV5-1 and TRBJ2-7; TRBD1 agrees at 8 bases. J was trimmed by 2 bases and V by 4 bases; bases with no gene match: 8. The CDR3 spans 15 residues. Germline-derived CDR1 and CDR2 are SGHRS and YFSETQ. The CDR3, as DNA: TGCGCCAGCAGCCAGGGGACAGGCAGAACCTACGAGCAGTACTTC. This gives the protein CASSQGTGRTYEQYF.

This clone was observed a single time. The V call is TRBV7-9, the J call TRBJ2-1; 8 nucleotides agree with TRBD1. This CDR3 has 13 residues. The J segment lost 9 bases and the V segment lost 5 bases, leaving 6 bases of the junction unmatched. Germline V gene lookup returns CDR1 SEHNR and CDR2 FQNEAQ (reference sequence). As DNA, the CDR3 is TGTGCCAGCAGCGTGACAGGGGACGTTGAGCAGTTCTTC. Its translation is CASSVTGDVEQFF.

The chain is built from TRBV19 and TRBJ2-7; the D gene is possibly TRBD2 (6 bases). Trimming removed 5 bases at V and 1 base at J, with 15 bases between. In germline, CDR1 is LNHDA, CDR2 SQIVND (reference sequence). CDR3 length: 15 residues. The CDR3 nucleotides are TGTGCCAGTAGTTTGGAGGGCCCGGGTTCCTACGAGCAGTACTTC. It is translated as CASSLEGPGSYEQYF.

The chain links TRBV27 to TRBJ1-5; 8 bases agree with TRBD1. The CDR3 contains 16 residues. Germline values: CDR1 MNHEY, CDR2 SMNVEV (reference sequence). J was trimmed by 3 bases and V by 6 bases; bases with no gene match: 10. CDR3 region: CASRQTIQGDNQPQHF. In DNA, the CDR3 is TGTGCCAGCAGACAAACGATACAGGGGGACAATCAGCCCCAGCATTTT.

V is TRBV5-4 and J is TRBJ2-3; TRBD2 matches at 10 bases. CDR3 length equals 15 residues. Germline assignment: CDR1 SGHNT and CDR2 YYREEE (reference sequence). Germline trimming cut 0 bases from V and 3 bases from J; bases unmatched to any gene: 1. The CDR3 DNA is TGTGCCAGCAGCTTGGGAGCGGGGGGGACAGATACGCAGTATTTT. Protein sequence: CASSLGAGGTDTQYF.

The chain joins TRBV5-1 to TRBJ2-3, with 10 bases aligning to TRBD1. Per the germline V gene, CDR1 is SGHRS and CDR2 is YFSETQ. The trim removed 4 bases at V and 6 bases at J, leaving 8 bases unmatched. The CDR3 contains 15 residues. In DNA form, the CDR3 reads TGCGCCAGCAGCGTGACAGGGGGCCCTTCGGATACGCAGTATTTT. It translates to CASSVTGGPSDTQYF.

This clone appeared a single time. The CDR3 sequence is CASSENTGPNQPQHF. The CDR3 nucleotides read TGCGCCAGCAGTGAGAACACAGGGCCCAATCAGCCCCAGCATTTT. The chain uses TRBV10-1 and TRBJ1-5; D possibly corresponds to TRBD1 (6 bases). Germline values: CDR1 WNHNN, CDR2 SYGVQD (reference sequence). V lost 2 bases and J lost 3, with 11 bases in between. The CDR3 runs 15 residues.

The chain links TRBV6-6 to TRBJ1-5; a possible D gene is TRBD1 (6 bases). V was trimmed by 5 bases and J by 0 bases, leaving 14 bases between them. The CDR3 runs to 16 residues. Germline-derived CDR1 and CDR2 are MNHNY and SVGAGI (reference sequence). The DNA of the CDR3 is TGTGCCAGCAGTCCGCGTGGACAGATTAGCAATCAGCCCCAGCATTTT. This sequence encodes CASSPRGQISNQPQHF.

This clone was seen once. Written as DNA, the CDR3 is TGTGCCAGCGGACTGGACTCCGCTGAGCAGTTCTTC. Its translation: CASGLDSAEQFF. This rearrangement joins TRBV9 to TRBJ2-1, with a tentative D call TRBD2 (5 bases). The CDR3 extends over 12 amino acids. V lost 7 bases and J 9 bases, leaving 14 bases between the germline ends. Germline loops: CDR1 SGDLS, CDR2 YYNGEE.